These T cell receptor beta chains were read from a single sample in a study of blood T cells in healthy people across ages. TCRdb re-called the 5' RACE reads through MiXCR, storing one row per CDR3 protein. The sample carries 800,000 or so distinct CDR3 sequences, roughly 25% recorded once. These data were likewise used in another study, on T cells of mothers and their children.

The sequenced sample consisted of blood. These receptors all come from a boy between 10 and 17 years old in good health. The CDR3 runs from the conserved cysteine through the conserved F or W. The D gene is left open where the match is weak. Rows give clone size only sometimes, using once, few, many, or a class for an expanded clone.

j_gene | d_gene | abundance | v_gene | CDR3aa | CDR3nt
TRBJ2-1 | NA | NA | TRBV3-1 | CASSLPGRDFDNEQFF | TGTGCCAGCAGCCTACCGGGACGGGACTTCGACAATGAGCAGTTCTTC
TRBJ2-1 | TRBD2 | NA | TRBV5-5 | CASSTGLAVSSYNEQFF | TGTGCCAGCAGCACCGGACTAGCGGTCAGCTCCTACAATGAGCAGTTCTTC
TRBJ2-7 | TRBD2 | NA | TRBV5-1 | CASGLAGSSHEQYF | TGCGCCAGTGGACTAGCGGGCTCATCCCACGAGCAGTACTTC
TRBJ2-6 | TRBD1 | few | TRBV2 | CASSRYLQGKGANVLTF | TGTGCCAGCAGTCGATACCTACAGGGGAAAGGGGCCAACGTCCTGACTTTC
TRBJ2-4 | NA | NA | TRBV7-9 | CASTSFTLAKNIQYF | TGTGCCAGCACCTCATTTACTCTGGCCAAAAACATTCAGTACTTC
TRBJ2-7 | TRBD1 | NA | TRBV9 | CASSAGQEFYEQHF | TGTGCCAGCAGCGCCGGACAGGAGTTCTACGAGCAGCACTTC
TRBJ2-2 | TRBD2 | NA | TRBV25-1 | CASSESGRKAGELFF | TGTGCCAGCAGTGAGAGCGGGAGAAAAGCCGGGGAGCTGTTTTTT
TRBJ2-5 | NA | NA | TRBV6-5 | CASSYSRRGETQYF | TGTGCCAGCAGTTACTCGCGCAGGGGAGAGACCCAGTACTTC
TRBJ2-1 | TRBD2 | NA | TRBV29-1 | CSSLGLAGGAEQFF | TGCAGCTCTCTAGGACTAGCGGGAGGGGCTGAGCAGTTCTTC
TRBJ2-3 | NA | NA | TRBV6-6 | CASSYAPGSDTQYF | TGTGCCAGCAGTTATGCCCCAGGATCGGATACGCAGTATTTT
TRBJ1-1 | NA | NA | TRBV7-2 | CASSRGTGMNTEAFF | TGTGCCAGCAGCCGAGGGACGGGGATGAACACTGAAGCTTTCTTT
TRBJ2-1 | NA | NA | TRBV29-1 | CSVEDWRVNEQFF | TGCAGCGTTGAAGATTGGAGGGTGAATGAGCAGTTCTTC
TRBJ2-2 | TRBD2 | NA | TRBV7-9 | CASGPGGPGGTGELFF | TGTGCCAGCGGTCCGGGGGGGCCCGGAGGCACCGGGGAGCTGTTTTTT
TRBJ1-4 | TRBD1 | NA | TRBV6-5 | CASSYSTGAEKLFF | TGTGCCAGCAGTTACTCTACAGGGGCCGAAAAACTGTTTTTT
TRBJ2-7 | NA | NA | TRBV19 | CASSPREQSWQQYF | TGTGCCAGTAGTCCAAGGGAACAGAGCTGGCAGCAGTACTTC
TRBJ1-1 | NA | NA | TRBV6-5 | CASSYGWQAGAVTEAFF | TGTGCCAGCAGTTACGGGTGGCAGGCAGGCGCGGTCACTGAAGCTTTCTTT
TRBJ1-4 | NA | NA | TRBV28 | CATGGMANEKLFF | TGTGCCACCGGGGGCATGGCTAATGAAAAACTGTTTTTT
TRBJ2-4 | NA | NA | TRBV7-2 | CASSPRAATNIQYF | TGTGCCAGCAGCCCCCGGGCCGCCACGAACATTCAGTACTTC
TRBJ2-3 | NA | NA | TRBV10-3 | CAISEEADTQYF | TGTGCCATCAGTGAGGAGGCAGATACGCAGTATTTT
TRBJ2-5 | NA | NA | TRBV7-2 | CASSPEGGPTETQYF | TGTGCCAGCAGCCCTGAGGGGGGGCCCACGGAGACCCAGTACTTC
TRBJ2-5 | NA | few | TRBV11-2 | CASSSVGTAQETQYF | TGTGCCAGCAGCTCCGTTGGGACGGCCCAAGAGACCCAGTACTTC